The 28 T cell receptor beta chains below were found in one sample sequenced in a study of beta chain features in type 1 diabetes. cDNA synthesis used the whole RNA isolate, giving expressed TCRB sequences. The protocol was immunoSEQ multiplex PCR, while the TCRdb copy is restricted to in-frame clones and leaves out a portion. The table lists 130,000 to 150,000 clones, around 9.3% of them singletons. Material: naive CD4+ T cells from blood. Source of these receptors: a man aged 18 to 30 in good health.

The V and J genes are TRBV7-9 and TRBJ1-2; TRBD1 matches at 7 bases. CDR1 is SEHNR, CDR2 FQNEAQ, per germline (reference sequence). Losses at the gene ends were 1 base for V and 4 bases for J; bases not matched to a gene: 9. CDR3 length equals 16 residues. In DNA form, the CDR3 reads TGTGCCAGCAGCTTAGGGAGACAGGGTGTCTCCTATGGCTACACCTTC. Translated: CASSLGRQGVSYGYTF.

The chain links TRBV7-2 to TRBJ1-4, with a tentative D call TRBD1 (6 bases). The germline V gene encodes CDR1 SGHTA and CDR2 FQGNSA. Trimming took 6 bases from V and 0 from J, leaving 8 bases between them. The CDR3 is made up of 14 amino acids. This CDR3 is CASRRQATNEKLFF. As DNA, the CDR3 is TGTGCCAGCAGAAGACAGGCAACTAATGAAAAACTGTTTTTT. Supplemented by reference TRBV7-2 and TRBJ1-4, the full variable domain reads GAGVSQSPSNKVTEKGKDVELRCDPISGHTALYWYRQSLGQGLEFLIYFQGNSAPDKSGLPSDRFSAERTGGSVSTLTIQRTQQEDSAVYLCASRRQATNEKLFFGSGTQLSVL.

This clone came up a few times. The rearrangement uses TRBV27 and TRBJ2-1; weak D call: TRBD1 (8 bases). Trimming pared 6 bases from V and 12 bases from J, leaving 15 bases between. Germline CDR1 and CDR2: MNHEY and SMNVEV (reference sequence). The length of the CDR3 is 12 residues. DNA for the CDR3: TGTGCCAGCAGGCCACAGGGGGGGTGGCAGTTCTTC. Amino acids: CASRPQGGWQFF.

This sequence joins TRBV6-1 and TRBJ1-2, with D perhaps matching TRBD1 (5 bases). Germline loops: CDR1 MNHNS, CDR2 SASEGT. The CDR3 extends over 12 amino acids. V was shortened by 5 bases and J by 8 bases, with 12 bases between the two germline ends. The CDR3 DNA reads TGTGCCAGCAGTTATGGGGGAGGCGGCTACACCTTC. Translated: CASSYGGGGYTF.

A few counts support this clone. This rearrangement joins TRBV7-9 to TRBJ2-5, with no clear D. With 4 bases removed from V and 1 base from J, the gap between germline ends came to 7 bases. The CDR3 is 13 amino acids. Germline CDR1 and CDR2: SEHNR and FQNEAQ (reference sequence). Here the CDR3 DNA reads TGTGCCAGCAGCTCGGTTCTCCAAGAGACCCAGTACTTC. Translated: CASSSVLQETQYF.

This clone was seen more than once but under ten times. The V and J genes are TRBV7-3 and TRBJ1-2; 8 bases line up with TRBD1. V lost 5 bases and J lost 8; bases outside the gene matches: 7. In germline, CDR1 is SGHTA, CDR2 FQGTGA. This CDR3 region has 13 residues. For the CDR3, the DNA is TGTGCCAGCAGCATAGACAGGGGTGGAGGCTACACCTTC. Encoded protein: CASSIDRGGGYTF.

The chain has TRBV5-8 and TRBJ2-7, with no clear D. Between the trimmed V and J ends, which lost 0 bases and 5 bases, there was a span of 18 bases. From germline, CDR1 is SGHTS and CDR2 YDEGEE. The CDR3 sequence is 16 residues long. The CDR3 is CASSLVLGSIFHEQYF. The CDR3 nucleotides are TGTGCCAGCAGCTTGGTTCTTGGCAGTATCTTCCACGAGCAGTACTTC.

This clone was detected many times. The chain combines TRBV13 with TRBJ2-7; the match to TRBD1 covers 8 bases. Unmatched junction bases numbered 7, after V lost 5 bases and J lost 1 base. Germline CDR1 is PRHDT and CDR2 is FYEKMQ (reference sequence). CDR3 length: 15 residues. CDR3 protein: CASSPDRDSSYEQYF. The CDR3 DNA reads TGTGCCAGCAGCCCGGACAGGGATTCTTCCTACGAGCAGTACTTC.

The chain uses TRBV4-2 and TRBJ2-2; D is perhaps TRBD2 (6 bases). The CDR3 is 15 residues long. Per germline, CDR1 LGHNA and CDR2 YNFKEQ. V lost 1 base to trimming and J lost 7 bases, with 13 bases between them. CDR3 sequence (DNA): TGTGCCAGCAGCCAAGTAGGCGGGGACGGCGGGGAGCTGTTTTTT. Translation gives CASSQVGGDGGELFF.

This clone was counted many times. The gene calls are TRBV7-9 and TRBJ2-1; TRBD1 might be the D (5 bases). The CDR3 runs 13 residues. V was clipped by 5 bases and J by 10 bases, with 15 bases between them. Germline V gene lookup returns CDR1 SEHNR and CDR2 FQNEAQ (reference sequence). The CDR3 region is CASSQDQAGEQFF. The CDR3 bases are TGTGCCAGCAGCCAGGACCAGGCAGGGGAGCAGTTCTTC.

This clone was found many times. V is TRBV11-2 and J is TRBJ2-2, with D possibly matching TRBD2 (6 bases). CDR1 is SGHAT, CDR2 FQNNGV, per germline. This CDR3 has 13 amino acids. Trimming removed 7 bases at V and 6 bases at J, with 12 bases between. CDR3 in amino acids: CASKLARAGELFF. DNA for the CDR3: TGTGCCAGCAAACTAGCTCGGGCCGGGGAGCTGTTTTTT.

This clone has a handful of counts. The rearrangement links TRBV4-3 to TRBJ2-3; maybe TRBD1 (7 bases). The germline CDR1 and CDR2 sequences are LGHNA and YSLEER. The V end was cut by 3 bases, the J end by 1 base, with 14 bases between. CDR3 length: 16 residues. The CDR3: CASSQRGREGTDTQYF. The CDR3 nucleotides read TGCGCCAGCAGCCAGAGGGGGCGGGAAGGCACAGATACGCAGTATTTT.

This rearrangement joins TRBV11-2 to TRBJ2-7; the match to TRBD1 covers 7 bases. V trimming: 3 bases; J trimming: 2 bases; junction bases outside the gene matches: 7. Germline V gene lookup returns CDR1 SGHAT and CDR2 FQNNGV. CDR3 size: 15 residues. In DNA form, the CDR3 reads TGTGCCAGCAGCTTTAACACAGGGGATCCCTACGAGCAGTACTTC. Protein product: CASSFNTGDPYEQYF. Full variable domain (outside the CDR3, taken from reference TRBV11-2 and TRBJ2-7): EAGVAQSPRYKIIEKRQSVAFWCNPISGHATLYWYQQILGQGPKLLIQFQNNGVVDDSQLPKDRFSAERLKGVDSTLKIQPAKLEDSAVYLCASSFNTGDPYEQYFGPGTRLTVT.

This clone has a handful of counts. This chain uses TRBV5-1 with TRBJ2-1; D might be TRBD1 (7 bases). The CDR3 runs to 14 residues. V shed 9 bases and J shed 5 bases, with 18 bases lying between them. Germline-derived CDR1 and CDR2 are SGHRS and YFSETQ. In DNA form, the CDR3 reads TGCGCCACCCAATGGGGGGACAGTAACAATGAGCAGTTCTTC. Encoded protein: CATQWGDSNNEQFF. Together with reference TRBV5-1 and TRBJ2-1, the CDR3 gives the full variable domain: KAGVTQTPRYLIKTRGQQVTLSCSPISGHRSVSWYQQTPGQGLQFLFEYFSETQRNKGNFPGRFSGRQFSNSRSEMNVSTLELGDSALYLCATQWGDSNNEQFFGPGTRLTVL.

This clone showed up just a few times. The chain is built from TRBV2 and TRBJ2-4; D possibly corresponds to TRBD1 (6 bases). The germline V gene encodes CDR1 SNHLY and CDR2 FYNNEI. V was cut by 4 bases and J by 7 bases, with 14 bases left in between. This CDR3 has 14 residues. The CDR3 DNA reads TGTGCCAGCAGTGGGGGCAGGGGTGGTAACATTCAGTACTTC. Residues: CASSGGRGGNIQYF.

In its sample, this clone was seen a few times. The V gene is TRBV19, the J gene TRBJ1-2; TRBD1 aligns across 7 bases. The CDR3 extends over 13 amino acids. From germline, CDR1 is LNHDA and CDR2 SQIVND (reference sequence). Losses at the gene ends were 8 bases for V and 2 bases for J; bases not matched to a gene: 5. CDR3 sequence reads: CASHSDRNYGYTF. For the CDR3, the DNA is TGTGCCAGTCACTCGGACAGGAACTATGGCTACACCTTC.

V and J are TRBV7-9 and TRBJ2-1, with 9 bases identical to TRBD2. The junction had 13 bases not matched to a gene; V was cut back by 1 base and J by 6 bases. The germline V gene encodes CDR1 SEHNR and CDR2 FQNEAQ (reference sequence). The CDR3 totals 18 residues. CDR3 sequence reads: CASSLVPFGGGAVNEQFF. The CDR3 nucleotides are TGTGCCAGCAGCTTAGTACCCTTTGGCGGGGGGGCCGTCAATGAGCAGTTCTTC.

The chain employs TRBV7-6 and TRBJ2-7, with 7 bases lining up with TRBD1. Germline loops: CDR1 SGHVS, CDR2 FNYEAQ. V gave up 2 bases and J gave up 2 bases; unmatched junction bases: 9. The CDR3 contains 16 residues. The CDR3 DNA follows: TGTGCCAGCAGCTTATCCGCCGGGACAGTACCCTACGAGCAGTACTTC. Translated, it gives CASSLSAGTVPYEQYF.

The V and J genes are TRBV28 and TRBJ2-6; D is possibly TRBD1 (6 bases). CDR1 is MDHEN and CDR2 is SYDVKM in the germline V gene. The ends were cut back, 8 bases at V and 0 bases at J, with 11 bases in the middle. This CDR3 is built from 15 residues. CDR3 residues: CASGQTSSGANVLTF. The CDR3, as DNA: TGTGCCAGCGGACAGACGAGCTCTGGGGCCAACGTCCTGACTTTC.

Many counts were recorded for this clone. V usage is TRBV29-1 and J usage is TRBJ1-5; maybe TRBD1 (5 bases). The germline gives CDR1 SQVTM, CDR2 ANQGSEA. Between the trimmed V and J ends, which lost 6 bases and 4 bases, there was a span of 16 bases. CDR3 size: 14 residues. The CDR3 protein is CSVSGEGKNQPQHF. Here the CDR3 DNA reads TGCAGCGTCTCCGGGGAGGGGAAGAATCAGCCCCAGCATTTT. Looking up the rest from reference TRBV29-1 and TRBJ1-5 gives the full variable domain: SAVISQKPSRDICQRGTSLTIQCQVDSQVTMMFWYRQQPGQSLTLIATANQGSEATYESGFVIDKFPISRPNLTFSTLTVSNMSPEDSSIYLCSVSGEGKNQPQHFGDGTRLSIL.

The chain links TRBV6-5 to TRBJ2-7, with 10 bases fitting TRBD2. This CDR3 region has 13 residues. V lost 7 bases and J lost 3; bases outside the gene matches: 3. Germline CDR1 reads MNHEY; CDR2 reads SVGAGI. The CDR3 loop reads CASTLAGNYEQYF. The CDR3 nucleotides read TGTGCCAGCACACTAGCGGGGAACTACGAGCAGTACTTC.

This clone was seen more than once but under ten times. This chain joins TRBV7-3 and TRBJ2-1, with D tentatively TRBD1 (5 bases). Germline V gene lookup returns CDR1 SGHTA and CDR2 FQGTGA. V was clipped by 3 bases and J by 3 bases, with 9 bases between them. CDR3 size: 14 residues. CDR3 residues: CASSFFQGYNEQFF. CDR3 DNA: TGTGCCAGCAGCTTTTTTCAGGGCTACAATGAGCAGTTCTTC.

The count of this clone is one. The rearrangement uses TRBV4-1 and TRBJ2-7, with TRBD2 matching 11 bases. There are 18 residues in the CDR3. Germline values: CDR1 MGHRA, CDR2 YSYEKL. After removal of 1 base from V and 0 bases from J, the junction contained 8 bases not matched to a gene. CDR3 nucleotides: TGCGCCAGCAGCCAAGGACTAGCGGGGCGAACCTCCTCCTACGAGCAGTACTTC. Its protein product is CASSQGLAGRTSSYEQYF.

V is TRBV4-1 and J is TRBJ2-5; 9 nucleotides align to TRBD2. The CDR3 extends over 15 amino acids. After removal of 3 bases from V and 2 bases from J, the junction contained 4 bases not matched to a gene. CDR1 and CDR2 from the germline V gene are MGHRA and YSYEKL. CDR3 amino acids: CASSHPGLAQETQYF. CDR3 DNA sequence: TGCGCCAGCAGCCACCCGGGACTAGCACAAGAGACCCAGTACTTC.

This clone showed up just a few times. The chain is built from TRBV6-4 and TRBJ1-1; weak D call: TRBD1 (6 bases). The CDR3 sequence is 12 residues long. Germline assignment: CDR1 MRHNA and CDR2 SNTAGT. With 10 bases removed from V and 1 base from J, the gap between germline ends came to 10 bases. This CDR3 reads CAIWTENTEAFF. CDR3 nucleotides: TGTGCCATCTGGACAGAGAACACTGAAGCTTTCTTT.

This clone came up many times. The rearrangement uses TRBV7-9 and TRBJ1-2; TRBD1 is a possible D gene (5 bases). The CDR3 length is 15 residues. Germline CDR1 is SEHNR and CDR2 is FQNEAQ (reference sequence). Trimming removed 4 bases at V and 4 bases at J, with 16 bases between. CDR3 loop: CASSSGDSVAYGYTF. DNA for the CDR3: TGTGCCAGCAGCTCCGGTGACAGTGTCGCCTATGGCTACACCTTC.

This sequence joins TRBV6-5 and TRBJ2-4; 10 nucleotides line up with TRBD1. This CDR3 has 13 residues. Germline V CDR1 and CDR2: MNHEY, SVGAGI. With V trimmed by 4 bases and J by 8 bases, 2 bases remained unmatched. CDR3 bases: TGTGCCAGCAGTTTTGGGACAGGGGACATTCAGTACTTC. This encodes CASSFGTGDIQYF.

To note about this clone: Other DNA variants within this sample encode the same CDR3. The gene calls are TRBV5-1 and TRBJ2-5; TRBD2 matches 12 bases. The trim removed 4 bases at V and 5 bases at J, leaving 6 bases unmatched. This CDR3 has 15 residues. The germline V gene has CDR1 SGHRS and CDR2 YFSETQ. CDR3 amino acids: CASSLLAGGGETQYF. The DNA of the CDR3 is TGCGCCAGCAGCCTACTAGCGGGGGGCGGGGAGACCCAGTACTTC. Using reference TRBV5-1 and TRBJ2-5 for the parts outside the CDR3, the full variable domain is KAGVTQTPRYLIKTRGQQVTLSCSPISGHRSVSWYQQTPGQGLQFLFEYFSETQRNKGNFPGRFSGRQFSNSRSEMNVSTLELGDSALYLCASSLLAGGGETQYFGPGTRLLVL.